These 16 T cell receptor beta chains were all obtained from the same sample, sequenced in a study of T-cell memory formation after mild COVID-19. TCRdb itself ran the 5' RACE reads through MiXCR, one entry per CDR3 protein. The profile shows 140,000 to 150,000 distinct CDR3 sequences, under 30% of them singletons. Input material: PBMCs or a T cell subset sorted from them (not recorded which). The receptors stem from an adult woman who had mild COVID-19 (a few samples of this study predate the infection). Cell type and time point are not known.

This clonotype was counted between two and nine times. V usage is TRBV6-5 and J usage is TRBJ2-5; possible D gene TRBD2, 5 bases. This CDR3 comprises 15 residues. The germline V gene has CDR1 MNHEY and CDR2 SVGAGI. Between the trimmed V and J ends, which lost 7 bases and 2 bases, there was a span of 17 bases. The CDR3: CASTSMNSEQETQYF. The CDR3 DNA reads as TGTGCCAGCACCTCGATGAATAGCGAACAAGAGACCCAGTACTTC.

The table lists this clonotype with a few counts. CDR3: CASSKSGTGEGNEQFF. Here the CDR3 DNA reads TGTGCCAGCAGCAAATCGGGGACAGGGGAGGGGAATGAGCAGTTCTTC. The chain links TRBV21-1 to TRBJ2-1; TRBD1 was called by the table and not checked on the DNA. TRBV21-1 is a recognized pseudogene. The CDR3 totals 16 residues.

This clonotype was observed a handful of times. The chain has TRBV4-3 and TRBJ2-2; D is unresolved. The CDR3 runs 15 residues. Germline assignment: CDR1 LGHNA and CDR2 YSLEER. Trimming shortened V by 4 bases and J by 5 bases, and 14 bases separated the two germline ends. The CDR3 region is CASSPKYGETGELFF. In nucleotides, the CDR3 is TGCGCCAGCAGCCCTAAGTACGGAGAGACCGGGGAGCTGTTTTTT.

This clonotype was counted between two and nine times. This sequence joins TRBV12-3 or TRBV12-4 and TRBJ2-7; 11 bases line up with TRBD1. The CDR3 spans 15 residues. The J segment lost 3 bases and the V segment lost 7 bases, leaving 8 bases of the junction unmatched. The CDR3 nucleotides are TGTGCCAGCACAACCAGGGACAGGGGGTTCTACGAGCAGTACTTC. Translation gives CASTTRDRGFYEQYF.

This clonotype showed up just a few times. V and J are TRBV12-3 or TRBV12-4 and TRBJ2-6; tentatively, D is TRBD1 (6 bases). With 4 bases removed from V and 2 bases from J, the gap between germline ends came to 18 bases. This CDR3 region has 18 residues. This CDR3 reads CASSSSALGGTGANVLTF. The CDR3 DNA follows: TGTGCCAGCAGTTCCTCGGCCTTAGGGGGAACTGGGGCCAACGTCCTGACTTTC.

This clonotype has only a few counts. The CDR3 region is CASSLAWAEDEQYF. The CDR3 nucleotides read TGCGCCAGCAGCTTGGCCTGGGCGGAAGACGAGCAGTACTTC. The rearrangement links TRBV5-1 to TRBJ2-7; no firm D call. Germline V gene lookup returns CDR1 SGHRS and CDR2 YFSETQ. V lost 0 bases and J 5 bases, leaving 12 bases between the germline ends. The CDR3 is 14 residues long.

This chain uses TRBV27 with TRBJ1-2; TRBD1 agrees at 8 bases. In germline, CDR1 is MNHEY, CDR2 SMNVEV (reference sequence). The V and J ends lost 3 bases and 4 bases, in that order; junction bases with no gene match: 10. This CDR3 has 16 residues. For the CDR3, the DNA is TGTGCCAGCAGTTTTGTCCCAGGGGGCGCCGGCTATGGCTACACCTTC. It translates to CASSFVPGGAGYGYTF.

This clonotype was counted between two and nine times. This sequence joins TRBV25-1 and TRBJ2-7; tentatively, D is TRBD2 (6 bases). The CDR3 loop spans 14 amino acids. Germline V lookup: CDR1 MGHDK, CDR2 SYGVNS. The V gene lost 5 bases and the J gene lost 0 bases, with 11 bases spanning the gap. DNA for the CDR3: TGTGCCAGCAGTTGGGAGGCCGGCTCCTACGAGCAGTACTTC. Its protein is CASSWEAGSYEQYF.

This sequence joins TRBV7-8 and TRBJ2-1; D is uncertain. CDR1 is SGHVS and CDR2 is FQNEAQ in the germline V gene. The CDR3 has 14 amino acids. Trimming took off 3 bases at V and 4 bases at J, with 10 bases between the two ends. CDR3 protein: CASSFPHSYNEQFF. The CDR3 bases are TGTGCCAGCAGCTTCCCCCACAGTTACAATGAGCAGTTCTTC.

The gene calls are TRBV15 and TRBJ1-4, with no clear D. This CDR3 comprises 14 residues. Trimming took off 1 base at V and 5 bases at J, with 8 bases between the two ends. In germline, CDR1 is LNHNV, CDR2 YYDKDF (reference sequence). CDR3 DNA: TGTGCCACCAGCAGAGGGACGGGGAATGAAAAACTGTTTTTT. Protein: CATSRGTGNEKLFF.

The CDR3: CASRHAFTSSYNSPLHF. The CDR3 DNA reads as TGCGCCAGCAGGCACGCATTTACTAGCTCCTATAATTCACCCCTCCACTTT. The chain uses TRBV23-1 and TRBJ1-6; D is unclear. TRBV23-1 is an open reading frame whose function is uncertain. V shed 6 bases and J shed 0 bases, with 15 bases lying between them. The CDR3 length is 17 residues.

This rearrangement joins TRBV7-9 to TRBJ1-2; 7 nucleotides line up with TRBD1. V shed 2 bases and J 6 bases; nucleotides not matched to a gene: 36. This CDR3 is built from 24 residues. Germline V gene data show CDR1 as SEHNR and CDR2 as FQNEAQ (reference sequence). CDR3 sequence reads: CASSLFPTLLITSDGNGTEDGYTF. CDR3 nucleotides: TGTGCCAGCAGCTTATTTCCCACCCTCTTAATTACCTCGGATGGGAACGGGACAGAGGATGGCTACACCTTC.

V usage is TRBV2 and J usage is TRBJ2-5, with D uncertain. Trimming shortened V by 1 base and J by 5 bases, and 8 bases separated the two germline ends. The CDR3 loop spans 13 amino acids. Per germline, CDR1 SNHLY and CDR2 FYNNEI. Written as DNA, the CDR3 is TGTGCCAGCAGTGAAGTTCGTGGGGAGACCCAGTACTTC. Protein: CASSEVRGETQYF.

The chain carries TRBV5-1 and TRBJ2-3; D call uncertain. Germline V gene lookup returns CDR1 SGHRS and CDR2 YFSETQ. The V and J ends lost 0 bases and 4 bases respectively, with 6 bases between them. There are 13 residues in the CDR3. DNA of the CDR3: TGCGCCAGCAGCTTGGAGTCGTCAGATACGCAGTATTTT. Amino acids: CASSLESSDTQYF. The complete variable domain, with remaining parts taken from reference TRBV5-1 and TRBJ2-3, reads KAGVTQTPRYLIKTRGQQVTLSCSPISGHRSVSWYQQTPGQGLQFLFEYFSETQRNKGNFPGRFSGRQFSNSRSEMNVSTLELGDSALYLCASSLESSDTQYFGPGTRLTVL.

The chain employs TRBV7-2 and TRBJ2-3, with TRBD2 matching 10 bases. Germline trimming cut 1 base from V and 4 bases from J; bases unmatched to any gene: 8. Germline V gene data show CDR1 as SGHTA and CDR2 as FQGNSA. The CDR3 runs 17 residues. CDR3 in amino acids: CASSLVSSGGAADTQYF. The CDR3 DNA reads TGTGCCAGCAGCTTAGTTTCCAGCGGGGGGGCGGCAGATACGCAGTATTTT.

This sequence joins TRBV6-5 and TRBJ2-7; either TRBD1 or TRBD2 may supply D (6 bases each). V was shortened by 10 bases and J by 3 bases, with 22 bases between the two germline ends. Germline V gene data show CDR1 as MNHEY and CDR2 as SVGAGI. The CDR3 is 15 residues long. CDR3 nucleotide sequence: TGTGCCACCCTCCCCCAAGGGGGGTACAGCTACGAGCAGTACTTC. Amino acids: CATLPQGGYSYEQYF.